This TCR beta chain derives from a study of cytomegalovirus exposure and HLA in healthy donors listed by TCRdb under 2017. Notes on the research overall: An earlier analysis of several hundred of the donors reported about 250 Gb of sequence data and 117 million unique TCR beta sequences from some 180 million T cells. The study used immunosequencing to profile the T cell repertoires of more than 650 subjects and linked those repertoires to cytomegalovirus serostatus. In a later analysis, previously published TCR beta repertoires from 666 donors were re-analyzed and high-resolution HLA genotyping was added so that TCR occurrence patterns could be studied. The study aimed to test whether signatures of past pathogen exposure could be identified by cataloging public T cell receptors. An earlier analysis of 587 of the donors used high-throughput TCR beta sequencing to judge whether each TCR beta V gene segment behaved as functional or pseudogenic. Donor age, sex, ethnicity and CMV serostatus were collected together with the repertoire data. HLA typing covered class I and class II loci at four-digit resolution. Every discovery cohort repertoire had been produced on one sequencing platform. Roughly 5 DR-DQ haplotypes were handled as single units for association and clustering, since linkage in the cohort was strong. In the later analysis, no new phenotypic data were used to find candidate immune exposures; instead, reliance was placed on TCR beta sequences and their occurrence across donors. To predict cytomegalovirus infection status, the study combined high-throughput TCR immunosequencing, statistical association of individual TCRs with disease status, and machine learning. Approximately 310 gigabases of sequencing data and approximately 85 million unique TCR sequences were included in an early release covering under 650 HLA-typed donors. Typing coverage differed by locus: A, B, C, DRB1 and DQB1 were typed in about 620-630 donors, DQA1 in 522, DPA1 in 600 to 610, and DPB1 in 472. Across under 500 genotyped donors of the cohort, an average of roughly 250,000 unique TCR beta nucleotide sequences per donor were sequenced, and about a sixth of those sequences were non-productive. Of the approximately 400 genotyped donors, 70% to 90% were placed in the genetic ancestry cluster associated with self-reported Caucasian donors. In addition to the first cohort of approximately 650 subjects, a separate validation cohort of 120 different subjects was used. A later genetic analysis took genome-wide SNP genotypes for about 55% of the 666 donors and used that subset as a discovery cohort.

The full study reports these points: Correlated functional status among segregating V segments might reflect linkage disequilibrium, but an unknown experimental factor could not be ruled out. In vitro tests confirmed that a few of the cytomegalovirus-associated TCR beta chains recognize cytomegalovirus antigens. Some IMGT-functional V segments, including TRBV6-2 and TRBV6-3, could not be told apart with the 87-base-pair reads, so those segments were excluded. In a later genetic analysis, a missense DCLRE1C variant was associated with V-gene and J-gene trimming of TCR beta chains, and the association was replicated in an independent cohort. Across donors, most TCR sequences were observed very rarely, whereas some public TCRs were present in many individuals. In a later analysis, HLA-associated TCR beta chains were found to be more clonally expanded and to have lower generation probabilities than equally common non-associated chains. Because counts were too low, about 18 rarely observed V segments, including chromosome 9 orphons, were left out of the earlier analysis of roughly 600 of the donors. Compared with the approximately 710-donor mean, donors in an Asian-associated ancestry cluster had fewer N-insertions in productive TCRs, according to a later genetic analysis. Because some donors lacked HLA typing at each locus, the association tests relied only on the typed subset. When HLA alleles, especially DR and DQ, strongly co-occurred, TCR associations were difficult to assign to individual alleles. In a later analysis, TCR association rates were found to vary across HLA loci, with the most associated TCRs seen for DRB1 alleles and the fewest for HLA-C alleles. In a later analysis, most CMV-associated TCR beta chains were found to appear HLA-restricted, with HLA associations seemingly driven largely by CMV exposure. A later analysis associated about 17,000 TCR beta sequences with specific HLA alleles at a false discovery rate of 0.05. Cytomegalovirus status was reported to be diagnosed by the classifier with high specificity and sensitivity in both the original and validation cohorts. The authors suggested that the approach could potentially be generalized to other disease states and immunological phenotypes. According to a later analysis, parvovirus B19, influenza, CMV and Epstein-Barr virus appeared linked to several top co-occurrence clusters. In an earlier analysis of 500 to 650 of the donors, most TCR beta V segments appeared in productive rearrangements about 87% or about 30% of the time, broadly matching IMGT annotations. For the cohort, immune exposure information was limited to CMV serostatus. A total of 150 to 200 TCR beta chains were listed by the study as associated with cytomegalovirus. Roughly uniform sequencing depth across donors was assumed in presence/absence analyses, although this assumption may not hold. A group of highly shared sequence variants was considered likely to be a technical artifact of the sequencing pipeline. A further reported finding was that TCR beta sequences accurately predicted the HLA-A and HLA-B alleles for most subjects in the first cohort. In this cohort, only TCR beta chains were sequenced, and detectable features were limited by the absence of alpha or paired-chain data.

Turning to this clone: The antigen it recognizes is unknown. No per-base quality is available; no much larger clone lies one base away.

V is clipped by 7 bases and J by 8 bases, and the sequence between their germline boundaries is 20 bases long. The CDR3 has 15 amino acids, counting the end cysteine and phenylalanine. The read is trimmed to its CDR3 DNA, 45 bases read in frame from base 1. Reading the germline V gene gives CDR1 SNHLY and CDR2 FYNNEI. The library came from the immunoSEQ multiplex PCR assay. For the multiplex PCR, a mixture combining 60 forward primers for TCR Vbeta segments and 13 reverse primers for TCR Jbeta segments was used. Amplification of the CDR3 region of rearranged TCR beta genes was performed with a multiplex PCR assay on genomic DNA. On the Illumina HiSeq System, the amplified TCR beta libraries were sequenced as 87-base-pair reads. The study's processing was this. In a later analysis, 77 million or so unique TCR beta chains were counted across the approximately 670 repertoires, and around 10 million of these chains were shared by at least two donors. Raw reads were error-corrected and collapsed into unique sequences with a nearest-neighbor algorithm that merged closely related sequences to remove PCR and sequencing errors. To assign V, D and J gene segments, CDR3 sequences were aligned to IMGT reference sequences. For a sequence to be retained, a match of at least six nucleotides to both a V gene segment and a J gene segment was required. Rearrangements were classified as productive when the CDR3 lacked stop codons and remained in frame with V and J, and all other rearrangements were classified as non-productive. CDR3 was defined according to IMGT convention as the region running from the second conserved V-encoded cysteine to the conserved J-encoded phenylalanine. The earlier analysis of 450 to 750 of the donors excluded any sequence lacking an unambiguous match to a single V gene segment. In an earlier analysis of several hundred of the donors, V segments were called functional above 56.7% productive rearrangements and were called segregating when the between-donor standard deviation exceeded 5%. A statistical classification framework was built to diagnose cytomegalovirus status from the catalog of TCR beta chain sequences. In a later analysis, TCR nucleotide sequences were compared against IMGT/GENE-DB human TR gene sequences so that V and J genes could be assigned. A later analysis assigned CDR3 sequences and most-parsimonious VDJ recombination scenarios with the TCRdist pipeline. A later analysis defined each TCR beta chain by its CDR3 amino acid sequence plus V-gene family, and excluded reads lacking a unique V-gene family. In a later analysis, approximately 640 highly shared, low-generation-probability nucleotide sequences were removed to address suspected cross-contamination and a sequencing artifact. A later analysis calculated a clonal expansion index for each public chain from normalized within-repertoire ranks of inferred template counts. A later analysis computed generation probabilities with a VDJ recombination model fitted to out-of-frame rearrangements, and checked the results against IGoR. In a later analysis, TCR-TCR, TCR-HLA and TCR-CMV co-occurrence was scored with hypergeometric tests, and a repertoire-size bias correction was applied to TCR pairs. In a later analysis, false discovery rates were estimated by permuting HLA or CMV assignments 20 times. A later analysis grouped co-occurring TCRs with DBSCAN, adding TCRdist sequence similarity when clustering within HLA-allele-positive subsets. Repertoires with fewer than 30,000 or more than 120,000 public chains were left out of co-occurrence clustering, as were about 5 repertoires with anomalous nucleotide sharing. As stored in TCRdb, this immuneACCESS dataset retains in-frame rearrangements with V and J assigned. A fraction of the clones does not appear; measured against another copy, unresolved V genes explain less than half of the discrepancy, and the remainder lacks a known reason. V and J calls and clone size are as listed in that table; D and trimming were resolved from the DNA. Recorded for this sample are about 110,000 clones; approximately 80% of them occurred a single time. Around 3.5% of the sample belongs to the ten largest clones.

In total, 600 or so healthy bone marrow donors made up the cohort. All cohort members were sampled while nominally healthy, although unrecorded immune exposures were likely present. Of the roughly 700 cohort members, about 290 had a positive CMV serostatus and about 350 had a negative one, while no CMV serostatus was recorded for the donor. Each donor provided a peripheral blood sample, and peripheral blood mononuclear cells were used for TCR beta sequencing. The Qiagen DNeasy Blood Extraction Kit was used to extract genomic DNA from the blood cell samples. The chain is assembled from TRBV2 and TRBJ1-4, and the D gene may be TRBD1, 5 bases matching. The specimen sequenced was PBMCs. The source of this sequence is a human donor in good health. The nucleotides read TGTGCCAGCACCCCCGGGACTCCTCTCGGGGAAAAACTGTTTTTT. This encodes CASTPGTPLGEKLFF.